The entry that follows covers one T cell receptor beta chain sequence. The CDR3 loop spans 20 amino acids. From germline, CDR1 is PRHDT and CDR2 FYEKMQ (reference sequence). V lost 2 bases and J lost 4; bases outside the gene matches: 18. These data come from a study of blood T cell repertoires in COVID-19. In the study overall: Acute and convalescent COVID-19 samples came from the United States, Italy and Spain. The cDNA or gDNA used as material had been derived from T cells, B-cell-depleted T cells, or PBMCs.

Libraries were prepared by immunoSEQ multiplex PCR; TCRdb keeps only in-frame clonotypes and omits some of them. The table includes 170,000 or so clones, about 82% detected once. The V and J genes are TRBV13 and TRBJ2-5; 11 bases match TRBD2. The sequencing input was peripheral blood. The TCR originated in a man aged 50 to 60 with active or convalescent COVID-19. CDR3: CASSLNPRGPLAGGRETQYF. The CDR3 DNA is TGTGCCAGCAGCTTAAACCCCCGGGGACCTTTAGCGGGAGGGAGAGAGACCCAGTACTTC.